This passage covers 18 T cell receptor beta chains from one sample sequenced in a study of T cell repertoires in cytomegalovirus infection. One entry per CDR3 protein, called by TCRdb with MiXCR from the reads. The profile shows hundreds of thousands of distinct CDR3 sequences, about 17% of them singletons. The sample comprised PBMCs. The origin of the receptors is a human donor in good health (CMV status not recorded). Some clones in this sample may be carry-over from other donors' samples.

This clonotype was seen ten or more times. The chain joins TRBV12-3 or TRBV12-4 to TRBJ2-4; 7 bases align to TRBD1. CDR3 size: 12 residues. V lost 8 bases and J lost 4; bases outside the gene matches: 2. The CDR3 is CASQGVKNIQYF. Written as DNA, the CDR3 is TGTGCCAGCCAGGGGGTGAAAAACATTCAGTACTTC.

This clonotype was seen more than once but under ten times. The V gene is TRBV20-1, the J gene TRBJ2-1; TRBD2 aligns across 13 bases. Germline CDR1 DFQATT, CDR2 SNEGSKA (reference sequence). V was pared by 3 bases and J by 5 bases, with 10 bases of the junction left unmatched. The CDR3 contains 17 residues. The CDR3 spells CSASSSTSGGAHNEQFF. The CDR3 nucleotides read TGCAGTGCTAGCTCCTCTACTAGCGGGGGGGCCCACAATGAGCAGTTCTTC.

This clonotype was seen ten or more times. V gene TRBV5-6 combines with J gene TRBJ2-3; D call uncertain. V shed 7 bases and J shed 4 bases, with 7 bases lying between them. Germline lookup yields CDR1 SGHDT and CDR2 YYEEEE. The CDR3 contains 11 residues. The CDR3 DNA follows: TGTGCCAGCGGGTCGGCAGATACGCAGTATTTT. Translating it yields CASGSADTQYF.

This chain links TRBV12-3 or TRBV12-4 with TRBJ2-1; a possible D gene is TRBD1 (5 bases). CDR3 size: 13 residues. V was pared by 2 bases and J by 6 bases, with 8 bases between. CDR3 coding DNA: TGTGCCAGCAGTTTAAGCAGGGTCAATGAGCAGTTCTTC. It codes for CASSLSRVNEQFF.

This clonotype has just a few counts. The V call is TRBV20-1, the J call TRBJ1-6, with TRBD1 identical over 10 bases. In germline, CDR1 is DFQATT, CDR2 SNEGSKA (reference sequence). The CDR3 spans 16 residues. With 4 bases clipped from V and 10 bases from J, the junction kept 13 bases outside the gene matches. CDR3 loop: CSATRTGGTIRSPLHF. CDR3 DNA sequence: TGCAGTGCTACCCGGACAGGGGGAACAATTCGGTCACCCCTCCACTTT.

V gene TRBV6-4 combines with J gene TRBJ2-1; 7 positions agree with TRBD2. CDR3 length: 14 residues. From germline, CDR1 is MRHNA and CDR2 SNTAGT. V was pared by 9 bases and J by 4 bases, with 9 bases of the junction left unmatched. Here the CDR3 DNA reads TGTGCCAGAGGGAGGGCAAGACGATACAATGAGCAGTTCTTC. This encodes CARGRARRYNEQFF.

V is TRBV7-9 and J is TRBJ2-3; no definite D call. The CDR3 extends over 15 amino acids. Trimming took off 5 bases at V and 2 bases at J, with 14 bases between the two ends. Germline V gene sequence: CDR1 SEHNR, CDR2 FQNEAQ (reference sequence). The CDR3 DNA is TGTGCCAGCAGCCACCTCATTGGGCCCACAGATACGCAGTATTTT. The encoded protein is CASSHLIGPTDTQYF.

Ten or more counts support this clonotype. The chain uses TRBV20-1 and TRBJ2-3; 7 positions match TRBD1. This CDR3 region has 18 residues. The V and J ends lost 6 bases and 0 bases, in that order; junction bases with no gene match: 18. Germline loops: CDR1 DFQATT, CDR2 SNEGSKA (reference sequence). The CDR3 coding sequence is TGCAGTGCGATCCTAGTCGTACCGGGACAGACTAGCACAGATACGCAGTATTTT. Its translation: CSAILVVPGQTSTDTQYF.

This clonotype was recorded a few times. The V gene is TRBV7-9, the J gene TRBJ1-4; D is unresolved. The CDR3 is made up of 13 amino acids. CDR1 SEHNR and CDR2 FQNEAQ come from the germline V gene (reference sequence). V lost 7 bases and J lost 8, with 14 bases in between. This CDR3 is CASTRVVGEKLFF. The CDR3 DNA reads TGTGCCAGCACCCGCGTTGTGGGGGAAAAACTGTTTTTT.

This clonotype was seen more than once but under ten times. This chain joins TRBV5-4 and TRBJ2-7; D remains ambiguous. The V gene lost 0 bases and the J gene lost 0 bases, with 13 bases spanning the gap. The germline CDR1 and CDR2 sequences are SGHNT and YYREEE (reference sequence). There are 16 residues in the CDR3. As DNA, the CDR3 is TGTGCCAGCAGCTTGGCCCCAGGAACGAGCTCCTACGAGCAGTACTTC. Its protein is CASSLAPGTSSYEQYF.

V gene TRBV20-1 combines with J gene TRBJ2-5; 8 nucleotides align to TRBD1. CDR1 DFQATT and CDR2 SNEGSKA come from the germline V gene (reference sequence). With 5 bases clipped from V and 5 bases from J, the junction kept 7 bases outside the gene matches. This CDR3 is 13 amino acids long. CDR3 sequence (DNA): TGCAGTGCTTTAGACAGGGGCCGGGAGACCCAGTACTTC. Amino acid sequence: CSALDRGRETQYF.

The CDR3 loop is CASRTGGGTGELFF. The CDR3 nucleotides read TGTGCCAGCAGGACAGGAGGGGGGACCGGGGAGCTGTTTTTT. The chain uses TRBV12-3 or TRBV12-4 and TRBJ2-2, with D perhaps matching TRBD1 or TRBD2 (6 bases each). The CDR3 covers 14 residues. V was pared by 6 bases and J by 5 bases, with 13 bases between.

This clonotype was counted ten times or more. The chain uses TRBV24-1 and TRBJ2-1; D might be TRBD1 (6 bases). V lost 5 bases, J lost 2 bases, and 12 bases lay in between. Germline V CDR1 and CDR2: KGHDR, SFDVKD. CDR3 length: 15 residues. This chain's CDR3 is CATSGSGTPYNEQFF. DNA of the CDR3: TGTGCCACCAGTGGCAGTGGGACACCCTACAATGAGCAGTTCTTC.

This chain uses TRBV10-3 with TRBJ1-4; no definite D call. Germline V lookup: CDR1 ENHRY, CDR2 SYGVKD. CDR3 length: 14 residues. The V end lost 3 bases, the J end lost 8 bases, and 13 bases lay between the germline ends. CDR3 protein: CAISDPTRNEKLFF. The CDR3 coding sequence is TGTGCCATCAGTGACCCGACACGAAACGAAAAACTGTTTTTT.

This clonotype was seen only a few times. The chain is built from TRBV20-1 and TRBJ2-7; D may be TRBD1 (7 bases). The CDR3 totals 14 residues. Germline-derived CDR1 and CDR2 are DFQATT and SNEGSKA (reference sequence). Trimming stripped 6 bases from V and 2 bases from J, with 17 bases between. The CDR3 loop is CSARTEGAPYEQYF. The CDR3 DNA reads TGCAGTGCCCGTACGGAGGGGGCACCCTACGAGCAGTACTTC.

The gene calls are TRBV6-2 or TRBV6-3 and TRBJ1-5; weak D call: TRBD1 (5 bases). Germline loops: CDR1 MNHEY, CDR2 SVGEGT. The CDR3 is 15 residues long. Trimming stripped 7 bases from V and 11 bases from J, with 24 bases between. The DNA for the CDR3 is TGTGCCAGCACCCCCGACGGGCAGGGCACCCCGGCCCAGCATTTT. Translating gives CASTPDGQGTPAQHF.

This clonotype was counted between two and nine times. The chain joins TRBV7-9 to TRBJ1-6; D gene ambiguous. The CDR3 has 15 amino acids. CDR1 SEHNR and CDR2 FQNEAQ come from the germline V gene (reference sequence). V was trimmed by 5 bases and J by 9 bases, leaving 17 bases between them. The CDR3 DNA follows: TGTGCCAGCAGCCTGTCGGAGGGCTCGCGTTCACCCCTCCACTTT. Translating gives CASSLSEGSRSPLHF.

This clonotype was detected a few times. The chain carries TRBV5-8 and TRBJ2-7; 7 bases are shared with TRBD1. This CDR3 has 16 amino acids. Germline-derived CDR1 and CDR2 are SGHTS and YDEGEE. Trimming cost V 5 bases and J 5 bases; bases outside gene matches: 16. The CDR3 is CASRLRDRGYLDEQYF. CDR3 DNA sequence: TGTGCCAGCAGGCTCCGGGACAGAGGGTATCTGGACGAGCAGTACTTC.